This is a list of T cell receptor beta chains from one sample in a study of T cells in Graves' hyperthyroidism and ophthalmopathy. MiXCR, applied by TCRdb to the multiplex PCR reads, yields one record per CDR3 protein. This sample has hundreds of thousands of distinct CDR3 sequences; just under 45% occur once, and the top ten carry less than 9%. Material: peripheral blood or thyroid tissue (not recorded which). These receptor sequences come from an adult man with Graves' disease, either hyperthyroidism or ophthalmopathy (not recorded which). CDR3s include the opening cysteine and the closing phenylalanine or tryptophan. D genes are given only for firm matches. The listing skips clone size in some rows; elsewhere it reads once, few, many or a size class.

>TRBJ1-5|-|-|TRBV19
TGTGCCAGCAGCTTCTCCCCTGAACAGGGTCTCAGTGATCAGCCCCAGCATTTT
CASSFSPEQGLSDQPQHF
>TRBJ2-7|-|TRBD2|TRBV7-8
TGTGCCAGCAGCCGATTTAGCGGGAACGAGCAGTACTTC
CASSRFSGNEQYF
>TRBJ1-1|few|TRBD1|TRBV7-9
TGTGCCAGCAGGACTGGACAGGGGGCGAATGAAGCTTTCTTT
CASRTGQGANEAFF
>TRBJ1-3|few|TRBD1|TRBV5-1
TGCGCCAGCAGCAGCGCCGGGACAGCTTCTGGAAACACCATATATTTT
CASSSAGTASGNTIYF
>TRBJ2-7|once|-|TRBV7-2
TGTGCCAGCACCTCCCAGGGTCCCTCCTACGAGCAGTACTTC
CASTSQGPSYEQYF
>TRBJ1-1|-|TRBD1|TRBV29-1
TGCAGCGTTGAAACCGGGACAGGGTCCGGCACTGAAGCTTTCTTT
CSVETGTGSGTEAFF
>TRBJ2-7|-|-|TRBV20-1
TGCAGTGCTAATGTGTGGGCTTCAGAGAACGAGCAGTACTTC
CSANVWASENEQYF
>TRBJ2-6|many|-|TRBV29-1
TGCAGCGTTGTTGGGGCCAACGTCCTGACTTTC
CSVVGANVLTF
>TRBJ1-4|few|-|TRBV7-8
TGTGCCAGCAGCTTATTGTCGGGGACTAATGAAAAACTGTTTTTT
CASSLLSGTNEKLFF
>TRBJ2-7|-|-|TRBV7-2
TGTGCCAGCAGCTTAGGCGCCCGCTACGAGCAGTACTTC
CASSLGARYEQYF
>TRBJ1-1|-|-|TRBV3-1
TGTGCCAGCAGCCAAGTCAGGGACACTGAAGCTTTCTTT
CASSQVRDTEAFF
>TRBJ2-5|-|TRBD2|TRBV28
TGTGCCAGCAGTCCTACTAGCGGGGGGACGGAGACCCAGTACTTC
CASSPTSGGTETQYF
>TRBJ1-1|few|-|TRBV5-3
TGTGCCAGCAGCTTGGAACTCACGGGAGGAACTGAAGCTTTCTTT
CASSLELTGGTEAFF
>TRBJ2-5|-|-|TRBV29-1
TGCAGCGTTGAAGATCCCGGGCAGGGGAGCGGGACCCAGTACTTC
CSVEDPGQGSGTQYF
>TRBJ2-7|-|TRBD1|TRBV7-9
TGTGCCAGCAGCAAGACCGGGACAGTCTCCTACGAGCAGTACTTC
CASSKTGTVSYEQYF
>TRBJ1-4|-|TRBD1|TRBV20-1
TGCAGTGCTAGACCTATAGACAGGGGGGAGAAACTGTTTTTT
CSARPIDRGEKLFF
>TRBJ2-7|-|TRBD2|TRBV24-1
TGTGCCACCAGTGCTAGAGTCCTAGCGGGAGTAACCTACGAGCAGTACTTC
CATSARVLAGVTYEQYF
>TRBJ2-5|-|-|TRBV7-6
TGTGCCAGCAGCCAAGTCGGAGACAGACAAGAGACCCAGTACTTC
CASSQVGDRQETQYF
>TRBJ2-2|-|-|TRBV5-1
TGCGCCAGCAGCTTGACACCGCGAGGCACCGGGGAGCTGTTTTTT
CASSLTPRGTGELFF
>TRBJ2-3|-|TRBD1|TRBV20-1
TGCAGTGCTAACCGGGACAGTTCAGATACGCAGTATTTT
CSANRDSSDTQYF
>TRBJ1-5|-|-|TRBV2
TGTGCCAGCAGTGAAGCGCTCTTCCCTGGTGGGCCCCAGCATTTT
CASSEALFPGGPQHF
>TRBJ1-1|many|-|TRBV2
TGTGCCAGCAGTGTCTTGGCCCTGAGGAACACTGAAGCTTTCTTT
CASSVLALRNTEAFF
>TRBJ2-7|-|TRBD2|TRBV29-1
TGCAGCGTGCTAGCGGGGACAGTAGGGGCTTGGGGCGAGCAGTACTTC
CSVLAGTVGAWGEQYF
>TRBJ1-5|-|TRBD1|TRBV10-3
TGTGCCAGCAGTGGAGGGACAGGGTTTTTATCCCCCCATCAGCCCCAGCATTTT
CASSGGTGFLSPHQPQHF
>TRBJ1-1|-|-|TRBV11-1
TGTGCCAGCAGCTATAGTCCGGGCCAAGTCATGAACACTGAAGCTTTCTTT
CASSYSPGQVMNTEAFF
>TRBJ2-5|few|-|TRBV5-1
TGCGCCAGCAGCTTGGCCGTCGACGGCGGGACCCAGTACTTC
CASSLAVDGGTQYF
>TRBJ2-5|-|TRBD2|TRBV12-3/TRBV12-4
TGTGCCAGCAGTACCCGACTAGCGGGGGGGCCGGGGGAGACCCAGTACTTC
CASSTRLAGGPGETQYF
>TRBJ2-5|-|-|TRBV7-9
TGTGCCAGCAGCCTAACACCCGGGACGGGCGACCAGTACTTC
CASSLTPGTGDQYF
>TRBJ1-1|-|-|TRBV4-3
TGCGCCAGCAGCCAAGATGTCGCCAGGGTAGGGGTGAACACTGAAGCTTTCTTT
CASSQDVARVGVNTEAFF
>TRBJ2-7|few|TRBD2|TRBV7-7
TGTGCTAGCAGCTTAGGGACTAGCGGGAGGGCGAACGAGCAGTACTTC
CASSLGTSGRANEQYF
>TRBJ1-4|once|TRBD1|TRBV15
TGTGCCACCAGCGGAGGGGGCTGGGACTGGCTTGAAAAACTGTTTTTT
CATSGGGWDWLEKLFF
>TRBJ2-7|many|-|TRBV20-1
TGCAGTGCTAGAGGCGCAGGCAGCTATTACGAGCAGTACTTC
CSARGAGSYYEQYF
>TRBJ1-1|few|TRBD1|TRBV5-1
TGCGCCAGCAGCTTAACACAGGGGGCCACTGAAGCTTTCTTT
CASSLTQGATEAFF
>TRBJ2-5|many|-|TRBV7-9
TGTGCCAGCAGCGCGCGGGACCGACAAGAGACCCAGTACTTC
CASSARDRQETQYF
>TRBJ1-4|-|-|TRBV7-3
TGTGCCAGCAGCCTCTGGGGCGAGGAAAAACTGTTTTTT
CASSLWGEEKLFF
>TRBJ2-7|-|-|TRBV7-8
TGTGCCAGCAGCTTACAGGTCGCCTCCTACGAGCAGTACTTC
CASSLQVASYEQYF
>TRBJ1-2|many|TRBD1|TRBV7-9
TGTGCCACCGGGACAGGGAACTATGGCTACACCTTC
CATGTGNYGYTF
>TRBJ1-1|many|-|TRBV29-1
TGCAGCGTAGCCCCGTCGATGAACACTGAAGCTTTCTTT
CSVAPSMNTEAFF
>TRBJ2-5|many|TRBD1|TRBV25-1
TGTGCCAGCACTAGAGGGGGACAGCTAGAGACCCAGTACTTC
CASTRGGQLETQYF
>TRBJ1-6|many|TRBD1|TRBV5-6
TGTGCCAGCAGCTTAGGTGGACAGGGGGCAGGTTCACCCCTCCACTTT
CASSLGGQGAGSPLHF
>TRBJ1-2|many|-|TRBV7-2
TGTGCCAGCAGCTTAGCTGGTCAGGGGTATGGCTACACCTTC
CASSLAGQGYGYTF
>TRBJ1-5|many|-|TRBV10-3
TGTGCCATCAGTGACGATAATAGCAATCAGCCCCAGCATTTT
CAISDDNSNQPQHF
>TRBJ2-5|few|-|TRBV5-4
TGTGCCAGCAGCTCCTCACTAGGGGCCAGGGAGACCCAGTACTTC
CASSSSLGARETQYF
>TRBJ2-7|many|TRBD2|TRBV20-1
TGCAGTGCTAGAGATGGGACTAGCGGGAGCTACGAGCAGTACTTC
CSARDGTSGSYEQYF
>TRBJ2-7|many|-|TRBV29-1
TGCAGCGGGGGCAATGGGGCGTACGAGCAGTACTTC
CSGGNGAYEQYF
>TRBJ1-2|few|-|TRBV7-9
TGCGCCAGCAGCCACCTCTCGGAGGGTGGCTACACCTTC
CASSHLSEGGYTF
>TRBJ2-5|-|TRBD2|TRBV14
TGTGCCAGCAGCCAAATGACTAGCGGGGGCCAAGAGACCCAGTACTTC
CASSQMTSGGQETQYF
>TRBJ2-7|-|-|TRBV2
TGTGCCAGCAGTGAGGGCGGAGAGAGGTACTTC
CASSEGGERYF